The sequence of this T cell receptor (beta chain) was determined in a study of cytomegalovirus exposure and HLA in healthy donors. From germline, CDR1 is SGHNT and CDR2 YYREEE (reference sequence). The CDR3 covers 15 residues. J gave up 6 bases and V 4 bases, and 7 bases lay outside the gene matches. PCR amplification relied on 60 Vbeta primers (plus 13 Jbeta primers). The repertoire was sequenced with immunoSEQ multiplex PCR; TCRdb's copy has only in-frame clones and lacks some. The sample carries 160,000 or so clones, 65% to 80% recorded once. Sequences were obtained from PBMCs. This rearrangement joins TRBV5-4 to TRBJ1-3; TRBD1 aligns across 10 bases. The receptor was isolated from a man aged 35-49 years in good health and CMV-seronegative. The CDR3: CASSRQGAAANTIYF. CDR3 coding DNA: TGTGCCAGCAGCCGACAGGGGGCGGCTGCAAACACCATATATTTT.